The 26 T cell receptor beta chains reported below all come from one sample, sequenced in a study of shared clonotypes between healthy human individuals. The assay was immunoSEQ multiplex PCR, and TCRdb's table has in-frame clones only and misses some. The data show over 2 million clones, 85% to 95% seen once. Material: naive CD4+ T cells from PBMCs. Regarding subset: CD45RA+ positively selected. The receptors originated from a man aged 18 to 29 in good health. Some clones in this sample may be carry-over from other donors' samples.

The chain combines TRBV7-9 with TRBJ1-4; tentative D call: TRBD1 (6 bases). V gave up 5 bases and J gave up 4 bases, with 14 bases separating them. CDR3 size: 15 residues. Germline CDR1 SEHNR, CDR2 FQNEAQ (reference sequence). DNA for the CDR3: TGTGCCAGCAGCAAACAGGGCCTGGGTAATGAAAAACTGTTTTTT. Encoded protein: CASSKQGLGNEKLFF. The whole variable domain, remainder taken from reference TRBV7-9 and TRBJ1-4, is DTGVSQNPRHKITKRGQNVTFRCDPISEHNRLYWYRQTLGQGPEFLTYFQNEAQLEKSRLLSDRFSAERPKGSFSTLEIQRTEQGDSAMYLCASSKQGLGNEKLFFGSGTQLSVL.

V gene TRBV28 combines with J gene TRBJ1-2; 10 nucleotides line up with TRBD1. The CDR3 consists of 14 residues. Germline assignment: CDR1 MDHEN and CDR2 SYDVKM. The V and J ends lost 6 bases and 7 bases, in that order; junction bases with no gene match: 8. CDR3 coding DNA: TGTGCCAGCAGCCGCGACAGGGGGCGTCTTGGCTACACCTTC. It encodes CASSRDRGRLGYTF.

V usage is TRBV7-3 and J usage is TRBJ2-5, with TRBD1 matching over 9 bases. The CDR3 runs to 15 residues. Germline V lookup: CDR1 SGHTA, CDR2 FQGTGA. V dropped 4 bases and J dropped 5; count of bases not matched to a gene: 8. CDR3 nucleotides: TGTGCCAGCAGCTCGCCTACAGGGGGCAGGGAGACCCAGTACTTC. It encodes CASSSPTGGRETQYF.

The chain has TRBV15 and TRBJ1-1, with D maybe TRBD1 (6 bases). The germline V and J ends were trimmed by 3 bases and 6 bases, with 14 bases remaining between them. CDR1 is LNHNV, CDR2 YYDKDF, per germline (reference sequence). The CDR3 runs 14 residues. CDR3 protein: CATSSRGRRAEAFF. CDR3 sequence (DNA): TGTGCCACCAGCAGTCGGGGGCGCCGGGCTGAAGCTTTCTTT.

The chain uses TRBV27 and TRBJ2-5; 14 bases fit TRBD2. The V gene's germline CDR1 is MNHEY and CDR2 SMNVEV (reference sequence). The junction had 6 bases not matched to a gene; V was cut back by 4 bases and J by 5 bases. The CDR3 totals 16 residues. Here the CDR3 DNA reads TGTGCCAGCAGTTCGACCCGGACTAGCGGGAGGGAGACCCAGTACTTC. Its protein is CASSSTRTSGRETQYF.

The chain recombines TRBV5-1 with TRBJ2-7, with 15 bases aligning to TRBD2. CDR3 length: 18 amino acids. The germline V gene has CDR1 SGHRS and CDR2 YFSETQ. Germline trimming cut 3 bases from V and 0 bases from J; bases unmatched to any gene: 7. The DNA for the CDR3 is TGCGCCAGCAGCTCGGGGACTAGCGGGAGGAGAAACTCCTACGAGCAGTACTTC. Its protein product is CASSSGTSGRRNSYEQYF.

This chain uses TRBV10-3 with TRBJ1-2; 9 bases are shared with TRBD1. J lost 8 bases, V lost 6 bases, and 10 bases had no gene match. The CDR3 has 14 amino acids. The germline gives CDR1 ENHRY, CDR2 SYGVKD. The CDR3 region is CAISRDREEFGYTF. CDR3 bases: TGTGCCATCAGCCGGGACAGGGAAGAGTTCGGCTACACCTTC.

CDR3 sequence: CASSAGRNMNTEAFF. CDR3 bases: TGTGCCAGCTCCGCGGGACGAAACATGAACACTGAAGCTTTCTTT. This chain connects TRBV18 to TRBJ1-1, with D possibly being TRBD1 (5 bases). The CDR3 length is 15 residues. V lost 6 bases, J lost 0 bases, and 14 bases lay in between. CDR1 and CDR2 (germline): KGHSH, LQKENI.

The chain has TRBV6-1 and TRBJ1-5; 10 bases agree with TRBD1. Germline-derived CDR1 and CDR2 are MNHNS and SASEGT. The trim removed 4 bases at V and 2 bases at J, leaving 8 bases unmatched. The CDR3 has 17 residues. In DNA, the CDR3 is TGTGCCAGCAGTGGGGGGGACAGGGGTGATGGCAATCAGCCCCAGCATTTT. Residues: CASSGGDRGDGNQPQHF.

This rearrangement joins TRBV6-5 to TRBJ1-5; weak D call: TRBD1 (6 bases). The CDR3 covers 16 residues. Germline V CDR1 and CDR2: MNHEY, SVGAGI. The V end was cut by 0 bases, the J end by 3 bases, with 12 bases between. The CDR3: CASSYSPRGYNQPQHF. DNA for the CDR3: TGTGCCAGCAGTTACTCCCCCAGGGGTTACAATCAGCCCCAGCATTTT.

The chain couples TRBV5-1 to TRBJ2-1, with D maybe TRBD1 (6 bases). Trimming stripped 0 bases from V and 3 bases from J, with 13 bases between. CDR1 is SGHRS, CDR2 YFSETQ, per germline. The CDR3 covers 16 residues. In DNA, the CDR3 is TGCGCCAGCAGCTTGGTATCAGGGGTGGGCTACAATGAGCAGTTCTTC. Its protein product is CASSLVSGVGYNEQFF.

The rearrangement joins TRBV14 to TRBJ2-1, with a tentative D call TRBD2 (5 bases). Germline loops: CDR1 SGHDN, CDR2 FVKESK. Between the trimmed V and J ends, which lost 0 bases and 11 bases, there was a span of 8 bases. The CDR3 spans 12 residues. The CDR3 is CASSQDRGKQFF. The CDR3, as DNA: TGTGCCAGCAGCCAAGACCGGGGTAAGCAGTTCTTC.

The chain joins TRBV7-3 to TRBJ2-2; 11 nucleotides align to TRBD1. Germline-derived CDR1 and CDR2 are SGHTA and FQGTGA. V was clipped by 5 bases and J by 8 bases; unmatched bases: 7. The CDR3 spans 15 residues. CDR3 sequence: CASSLDRGRSGELFF. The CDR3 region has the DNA TGTGCCAGCAGCCTGGACAGGGGGCGATCTGGGGAGCTGTTTTTT.

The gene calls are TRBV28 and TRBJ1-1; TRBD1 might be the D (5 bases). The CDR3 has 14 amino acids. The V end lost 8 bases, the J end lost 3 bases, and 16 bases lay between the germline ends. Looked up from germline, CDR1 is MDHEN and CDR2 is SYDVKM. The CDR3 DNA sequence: TGTGCCAGCCGGGCTGGAGGGACGGACACTGAAGCTTTCTTT. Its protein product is CASRAGGTDTEAFF.

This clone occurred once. The CDR3 DNA reads TGTGCCAGTAGTATTATGGAGGTTGGGAAAGAGACCCAGTACTTC. Translation: CASSIMEVGKETQYF. This chain uses TRBV19 with TRBJ2-5, with a tentative D call TRBD2 (5 bases). The CDR3 is 15 residues long. Germline loops: CDR1 LNHDA, CDR2 SQIVND (reference sequence). Trimming shortened V by 3 bases and J by 3 bases, and 14 bases separated the two germline ends.

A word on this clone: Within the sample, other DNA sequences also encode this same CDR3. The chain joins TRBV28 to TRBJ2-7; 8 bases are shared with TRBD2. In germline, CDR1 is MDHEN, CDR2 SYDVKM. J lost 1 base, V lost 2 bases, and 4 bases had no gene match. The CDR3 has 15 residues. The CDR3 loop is CASSLSGGPSYEQYF. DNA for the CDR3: TGTGCCAGCAGTTTAAGCGGGGGCCCTTCCTACGAGCAGTACTTC.

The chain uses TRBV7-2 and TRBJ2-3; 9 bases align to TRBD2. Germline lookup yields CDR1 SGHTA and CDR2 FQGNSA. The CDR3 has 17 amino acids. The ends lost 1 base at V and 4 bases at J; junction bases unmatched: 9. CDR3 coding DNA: TGTGCCAGCAGCTTAGTCCGGGGTAGCGGGAGAGCAGATACGCAGTATTTT. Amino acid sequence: CASSLVRGSGRADTQYF.

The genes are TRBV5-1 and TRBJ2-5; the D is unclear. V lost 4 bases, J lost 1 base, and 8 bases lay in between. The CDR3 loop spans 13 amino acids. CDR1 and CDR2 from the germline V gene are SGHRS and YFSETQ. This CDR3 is CASSPDAQETQYF. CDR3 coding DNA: TGCGCCAGCAGCCCGGACGCCCAAGAGACCCAGTACTTC.

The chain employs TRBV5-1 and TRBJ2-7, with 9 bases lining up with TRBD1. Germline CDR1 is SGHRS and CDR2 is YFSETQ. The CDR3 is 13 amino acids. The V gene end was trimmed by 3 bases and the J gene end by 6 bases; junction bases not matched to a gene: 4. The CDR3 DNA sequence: TGCGCCAGCAGCTGGACAGGGGATAGCGAGCAGTACTTC. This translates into CASSWTGDSEQYF.

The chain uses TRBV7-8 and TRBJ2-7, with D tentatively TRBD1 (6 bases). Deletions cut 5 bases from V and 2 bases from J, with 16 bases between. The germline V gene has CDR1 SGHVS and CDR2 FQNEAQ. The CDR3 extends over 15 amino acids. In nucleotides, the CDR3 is TGTGCCAGCAGCCCGGCCCGTGGGGGCCCCTACGAGCAGTACTTC. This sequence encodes CASSPARGGPYEQYF.

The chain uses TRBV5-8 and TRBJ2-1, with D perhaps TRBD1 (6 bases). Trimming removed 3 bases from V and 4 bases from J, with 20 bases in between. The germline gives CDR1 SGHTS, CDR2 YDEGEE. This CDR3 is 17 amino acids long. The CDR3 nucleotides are TGTGCCAGCAGCTCCAGACTCACAGGGTTAGGTTACAATGAGCAGTTCTTC. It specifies CASSSRLTGLGYNEQFF.

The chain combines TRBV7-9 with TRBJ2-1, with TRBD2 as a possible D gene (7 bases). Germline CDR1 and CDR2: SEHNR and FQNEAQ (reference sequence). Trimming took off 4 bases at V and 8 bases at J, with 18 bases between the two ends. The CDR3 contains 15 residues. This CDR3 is CASSSPGAGAHEQFF. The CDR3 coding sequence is TGTGCCAGCAGCTCACCGGGGGCGGGGGCGCATGAGCAGTTCTTC.

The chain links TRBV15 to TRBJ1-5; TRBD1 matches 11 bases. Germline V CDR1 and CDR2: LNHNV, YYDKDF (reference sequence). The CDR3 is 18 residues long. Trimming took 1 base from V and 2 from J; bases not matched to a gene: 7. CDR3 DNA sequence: TGTGCCACCAGCAGAGGACCGGGACAGGGGGTTGGCAATCAGCCCCAGCATTTT. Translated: CATSRGPGQGVGNQPQHF.

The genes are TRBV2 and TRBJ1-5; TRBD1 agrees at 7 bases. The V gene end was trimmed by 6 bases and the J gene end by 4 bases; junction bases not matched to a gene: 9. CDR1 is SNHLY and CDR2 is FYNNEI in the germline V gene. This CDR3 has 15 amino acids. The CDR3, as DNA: TGTGCCAGCAGGAAAAATCAGGGGGAAAATCAGCCCCAGCATTTT. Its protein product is CASRKNQGENQPQHF. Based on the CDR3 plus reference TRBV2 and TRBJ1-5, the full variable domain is EPEVTQTPSHQVTQMGQEVILRCVPISNHLYFYWYRQILGQKVEFLVSFYNNEISEKSEIFDDQFSVERPDGSNFTLKIRSTKLEDSAMYFCASRKNQGENQPQHFGDGTRLSIL.

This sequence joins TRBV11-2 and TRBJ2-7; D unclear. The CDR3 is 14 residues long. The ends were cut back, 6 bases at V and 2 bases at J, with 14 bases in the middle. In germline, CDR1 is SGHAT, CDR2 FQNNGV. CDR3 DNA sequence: TGTGCCAGCAGGGCCCTACATGCTACCTACGAGCAGTACTTC. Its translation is CASRALHATYEQYF.

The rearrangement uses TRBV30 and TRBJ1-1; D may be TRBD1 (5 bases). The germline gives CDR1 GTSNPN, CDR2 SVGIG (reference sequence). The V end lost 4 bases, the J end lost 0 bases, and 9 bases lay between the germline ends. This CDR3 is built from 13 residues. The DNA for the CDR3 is TGTGCCTGGATCAGGGCCATGAACACTGAAGCTTTCTTT. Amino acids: CAWIRAMNTEAFF. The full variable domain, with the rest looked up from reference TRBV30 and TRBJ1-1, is SQTIHQWPATLVQPVGSPLSLECTVEGTSNPNLYWYRQAAGRGLQLLFYSVGIGQISSEVPQNLSASRPQDRQFILSSKKLLLSDSGFYLCAWIRAMNTEAFFGQGTRLTVV.